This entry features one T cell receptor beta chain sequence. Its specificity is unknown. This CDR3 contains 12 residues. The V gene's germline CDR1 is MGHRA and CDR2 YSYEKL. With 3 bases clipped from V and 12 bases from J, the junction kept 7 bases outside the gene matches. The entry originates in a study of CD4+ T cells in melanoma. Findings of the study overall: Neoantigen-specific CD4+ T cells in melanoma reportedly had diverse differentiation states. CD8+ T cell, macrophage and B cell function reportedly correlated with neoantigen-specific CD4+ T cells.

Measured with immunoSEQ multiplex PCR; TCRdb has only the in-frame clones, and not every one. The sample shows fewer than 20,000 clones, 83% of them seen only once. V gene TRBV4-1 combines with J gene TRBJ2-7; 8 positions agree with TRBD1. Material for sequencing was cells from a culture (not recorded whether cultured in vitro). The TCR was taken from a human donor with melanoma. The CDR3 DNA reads TGCGCCAGCAGCCAGGCAGGACAGGGAATGTACTTC. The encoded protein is CASSQAGQGMYF.